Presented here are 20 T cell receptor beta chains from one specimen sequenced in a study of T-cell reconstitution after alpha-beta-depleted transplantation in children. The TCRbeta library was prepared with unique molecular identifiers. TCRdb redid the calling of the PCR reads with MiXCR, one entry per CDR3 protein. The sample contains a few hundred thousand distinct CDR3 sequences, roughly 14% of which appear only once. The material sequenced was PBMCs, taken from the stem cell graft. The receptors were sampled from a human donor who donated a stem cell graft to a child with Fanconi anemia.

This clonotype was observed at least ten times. CDR3 loop: CSVFPGQGTYEQYF. The DNA of the CDR3 is TGCAGCGTGTTTCCGGGACAGGGGACCTACGAGCAGTACTTC. The chain joins TRBV29-1 to TRBJ2-7; 10 nucleotides line up with TRBD1. CDR3 length: 14 amino acids. Trimming took 6 bases from V and 2 from J; bases not matched to a gene: 7. CDR1 and CDR2 (germline): SQVTM, ANQGSEA.

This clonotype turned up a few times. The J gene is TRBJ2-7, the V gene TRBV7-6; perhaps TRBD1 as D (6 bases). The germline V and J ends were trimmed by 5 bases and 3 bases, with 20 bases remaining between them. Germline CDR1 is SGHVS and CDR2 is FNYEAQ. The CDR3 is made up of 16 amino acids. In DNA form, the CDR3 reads TGTGCCAGCAGCCCCCCTCCACAGGGACGGGTCTACGAGCAGTACTTC. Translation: CASSPPPQGRVYEQYF.

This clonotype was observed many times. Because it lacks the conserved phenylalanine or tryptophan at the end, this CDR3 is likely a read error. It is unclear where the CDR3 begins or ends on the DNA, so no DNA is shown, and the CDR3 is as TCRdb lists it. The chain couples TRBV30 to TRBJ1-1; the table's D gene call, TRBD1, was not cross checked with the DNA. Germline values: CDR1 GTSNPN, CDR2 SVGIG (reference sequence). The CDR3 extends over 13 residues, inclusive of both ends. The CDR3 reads CAWSVREGEDLRV.

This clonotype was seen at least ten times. The CDR3: CSARQLGETAGQPQHF. Written as DNA, the CDR3 is TGCAGTGCTAGACAGCTGGGTGAGACAGCCGGTCAGCCCCAGCATTTT. The V gene is TRBV20-1, the J gene TRBJ1-5, with D possibly TRBD1 on 5 matching bases. The CDR3 length is 16 residues. V was shortened by 2 bases and J by 6 bases, with 20 bases between the two germline ends. CDR1 is DFQATT, CDR2 SNEGSKA, per germline (reference sequence).

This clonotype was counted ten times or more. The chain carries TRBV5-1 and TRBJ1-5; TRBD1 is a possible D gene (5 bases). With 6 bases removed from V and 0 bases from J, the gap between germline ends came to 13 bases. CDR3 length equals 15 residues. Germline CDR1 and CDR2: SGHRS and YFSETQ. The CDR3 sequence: CASKGDPYSNQPQHF. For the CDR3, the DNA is TGCGCCAGCAAAGGGGACCCTTATAGCAATCAGCCCCAGCATTTT.

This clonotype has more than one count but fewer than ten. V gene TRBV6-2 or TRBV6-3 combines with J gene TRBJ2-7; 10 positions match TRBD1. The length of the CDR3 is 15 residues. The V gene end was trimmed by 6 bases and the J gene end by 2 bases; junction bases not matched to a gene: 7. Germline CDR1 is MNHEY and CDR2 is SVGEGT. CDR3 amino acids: CASSLGQGKAYEQYV. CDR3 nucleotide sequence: TGTGCCAGCAGCCTGGGACAGGGGAAGGCCTACGAGCAGTACGTC.

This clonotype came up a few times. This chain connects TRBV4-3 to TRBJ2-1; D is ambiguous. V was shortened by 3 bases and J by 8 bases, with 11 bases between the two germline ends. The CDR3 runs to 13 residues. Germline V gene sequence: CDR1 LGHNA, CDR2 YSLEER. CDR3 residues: CASSQDRMYEQFF. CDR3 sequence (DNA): TGCGCCAGCAGCCAGGATCGGATGTATGAGCAGTTCTTC.

The CDR3 is CASSSLGLGTKETQYF. DNA for the CDR3: TGTGCCAGCAGCTCTTTGGGACTAGGAACGAAAGAGACCCAGTACTTC. The chain joins TRBV7-8 to TRBJ2-5; TRBD2 aligns across 8 bases. Trimming cost V 4 bases and J 3 bases; bases outside gene matches: 10. This CDR3 has 16 residues. The germline V gene has CDR1 SGHVS and CDR2 FQNEAQ.

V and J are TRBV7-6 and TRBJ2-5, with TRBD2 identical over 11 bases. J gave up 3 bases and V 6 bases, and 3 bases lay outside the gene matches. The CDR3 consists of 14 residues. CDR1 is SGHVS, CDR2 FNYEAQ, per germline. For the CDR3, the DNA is TGTGCCAGCAGACAGGGACTAGCGGAAGAGACCCAGTACTTC. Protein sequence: CASRQGLAEETQYF. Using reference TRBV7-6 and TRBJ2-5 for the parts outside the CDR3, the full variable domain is GAGVSQSPRYKVTKRGQDVALRCDPISGHVSLYWYRQALGQGPEFLTYFNYEAQQDKSGLPNDRFSAERPEGSISTLTIQRTEQRDSAMYRCASRQGLAEETQYFGPGTRLLVL.

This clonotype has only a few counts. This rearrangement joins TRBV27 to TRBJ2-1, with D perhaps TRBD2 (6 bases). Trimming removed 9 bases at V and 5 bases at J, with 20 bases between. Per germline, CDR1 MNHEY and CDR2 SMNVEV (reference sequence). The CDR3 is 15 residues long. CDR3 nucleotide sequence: TGTGCCAGTCGTTTTCTGGGTAGCGGAGACAATGAGCAGTTCTTC. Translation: CASRFLGSGDNEQFF.

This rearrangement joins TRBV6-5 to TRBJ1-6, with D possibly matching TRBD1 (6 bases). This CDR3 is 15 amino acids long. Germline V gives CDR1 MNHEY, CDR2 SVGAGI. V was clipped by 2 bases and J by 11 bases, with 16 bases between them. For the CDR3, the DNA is TGTGCCAGCAGTTACAAAGCCCTGGGACAAACACCCCTCCACTTT. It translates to CASSYKALGQTPLHF.

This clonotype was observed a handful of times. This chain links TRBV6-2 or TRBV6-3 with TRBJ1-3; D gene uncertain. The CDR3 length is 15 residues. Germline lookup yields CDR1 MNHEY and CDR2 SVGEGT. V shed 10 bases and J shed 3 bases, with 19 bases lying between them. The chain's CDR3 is CATEPESEGGNTIYF. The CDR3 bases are TGTGCCACCGAGCCGGAGTCGGAGGGTGGAAACACCATATATTTT.

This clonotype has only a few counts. CDR3 loop: CASSSQGDDGYTF. CDR3 sequence (DNA): TGTGCCAGCAGTTCCCAGGGGGATGATGGCTACACCTTC. The J gene is TRBJ1-2, the V gene TRBV12-3 or TRBV12-4, with 7 bases lining up with TRBD1. J was trimmed by 6 bases and V by 4 bases; bases with no gene match: 5. This CDR3 region has 13 residues.

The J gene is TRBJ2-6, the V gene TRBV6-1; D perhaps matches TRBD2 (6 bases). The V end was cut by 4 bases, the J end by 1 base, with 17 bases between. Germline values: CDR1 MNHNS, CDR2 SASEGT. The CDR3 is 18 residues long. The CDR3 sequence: CASSGRDGFVSGANVLTF. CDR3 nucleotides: TGTGCCAGCAGTGGGAGGGATGGGTTCGTTTCTGGGGCCAACGTCCTGACTTTC.

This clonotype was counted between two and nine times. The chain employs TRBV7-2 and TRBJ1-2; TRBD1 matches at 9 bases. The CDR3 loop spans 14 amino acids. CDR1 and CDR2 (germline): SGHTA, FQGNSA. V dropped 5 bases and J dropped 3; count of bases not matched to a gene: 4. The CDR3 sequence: CASSTRTGDYGYTF. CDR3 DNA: TGTGCCAGCAGCACCCGGACAGGGGACTATGGCTACACCTTC.

CDR3 protein: CASSAGVGDGGYTF. The CDR3, as DNA: TGTGCCAGCAGCGCCGGCGTGGGGGACGGCGGCTACACCTTC. The chain employs TRBV7-9 and TRBJ1-2; possible D gene TRBD1, 5 bases. From germline, CDR1 is SEHNR and CDR2 FQNEAQ (reference sequence). This CDR3 spans 14 amino acids. V was shortened by 5 bases and J by 8 bases, with 18 bases between the two germline ends.

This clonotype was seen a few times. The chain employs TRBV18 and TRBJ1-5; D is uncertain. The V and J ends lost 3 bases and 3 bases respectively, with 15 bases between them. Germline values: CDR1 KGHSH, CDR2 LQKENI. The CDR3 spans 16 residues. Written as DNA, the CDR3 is TGTGCCAGCTCACCGACGGGTCCCCTTTACAATCAGCCCCAGCATTTT. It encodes CASSPTGPLYNQPQHF.

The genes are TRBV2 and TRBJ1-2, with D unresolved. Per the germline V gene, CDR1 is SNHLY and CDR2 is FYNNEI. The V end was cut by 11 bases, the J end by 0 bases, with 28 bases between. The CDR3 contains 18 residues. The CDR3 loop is CARCPTEWKGLTNYGYTF. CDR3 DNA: TGTGCCCGCTGTCCCACCGAATGGAAGGGTCTTACTAACTATGGCTACACCTTC.

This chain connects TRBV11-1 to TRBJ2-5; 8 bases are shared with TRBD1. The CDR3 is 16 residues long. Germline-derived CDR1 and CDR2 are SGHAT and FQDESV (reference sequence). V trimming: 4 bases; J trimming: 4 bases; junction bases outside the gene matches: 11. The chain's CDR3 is CASSSLRGRLGETQYF. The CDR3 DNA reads TGTGCCAGCAGCTCGCTCAGGGGGCGGCTTGGAGAGACCCAGTACTTC.

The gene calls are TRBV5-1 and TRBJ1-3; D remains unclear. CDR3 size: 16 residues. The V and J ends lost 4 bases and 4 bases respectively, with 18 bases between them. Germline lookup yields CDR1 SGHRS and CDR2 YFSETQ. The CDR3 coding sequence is TGCGCCAGCAGCGATGGGTCGGGCAGCTCCGGAAACACCATATATTTT. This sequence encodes CASSDGSGSSGNTIYF.